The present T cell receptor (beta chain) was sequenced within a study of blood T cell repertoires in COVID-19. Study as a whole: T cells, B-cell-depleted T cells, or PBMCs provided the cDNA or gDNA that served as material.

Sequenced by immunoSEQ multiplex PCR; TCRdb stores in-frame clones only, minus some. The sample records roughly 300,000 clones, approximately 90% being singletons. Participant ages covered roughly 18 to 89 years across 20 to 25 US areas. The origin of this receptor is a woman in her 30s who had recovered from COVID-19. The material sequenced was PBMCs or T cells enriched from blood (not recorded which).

The CDR3 nucleotides are TGTGCCAGCAGATTATCCGGGACTAGCTACGAGCAGTACTTC. Protein sequence: CASRLSGTSYEQYF. The gene calls are TRBV2 and TRBJ2-7; 8 nucleotides align to TRBD2. V lost 6 bases, J lost 3 bases, and 7 bases stayed unmatched. CDR3 length equals 14 residues. In germline, CDR1 is SNHLY, CDR2 FYNNEI.